The following is a T cell receptor (beta chain) sequence with its context. Its antigen is undetermined. The trim removed 4 bases at V and 5 bases at J, leaving 7 bases unmatched. The CDR3 runs to 14 residues. Germline CDR1 reads SQVTM; CDR2 reads ANQGSEA. The assay was immunoSEQ multiplex PCR, and TCRdb's table has in-frame clones only and misses some. The sample has a few million clones, 90% to 95% seen once; the top ten hold roughly 0.14%. These data are taken from a study of shared clonotypes between healthy human individuals. Study findings and constraints: Among non-shared clonotypes, generation probabilities were lower than among those shared by all four donors.

The genes are TRBV29-1 and TRBJ2-5, with 10 bases lining up with TRBD1. The sequence was obtained from a man aged 18 to 30 in good health. Input material: naive CD4+ T cells sorted from blood. As to subset: CD45RA+ positively selected. The CDR3 loop reads CSVAAGTGDETQYF. The CDR3 bases are TGCAGCGTTGCCGCCGGGACAGGGGACGAGACCCAGTACTTC.